This T cell receptor (beta chain) was obtained from a study of vaccination and CD4 T cells after COVID-19 (dated 2022 in TCRdb). A note on the overall study: In the convalescent cohort there were six males and four females, among whom were two Hispanic individuals, seven Caucasians, two Asians and one multiracial person. Control cultures used a CEFX viral epitope pool as positive control, an HIV-1 Nef peptide pool as negative control, or no peptide. Culture stimuli were overlapping spike peptide pools from SARS-CoV-2 and from the common cold coronaviruses HCoV-NL63, HCoV-OC43 and HCoV-229E. Post-vaccine blood samples were taken a median of approximately 76 days after the second vaccine dose, with a range of about 12 to 250 days. Post-COVID blood samples from convalescent patients were collected a median of 101 days after diagnosis, with a range of roughly 35 to 170 days. The spike-specific CD4+ TCR repertoire was compared before and after mRNA vaccination in approximately ten COVID-19 convalescent patients and a handful of infection-naive healthy vaccine recipients. In an earlier paper using these donors, memory CD4+ T cell crossreactivity between SARS-CoV-2 and common cold coronavirus spike proteins was assessed at the TCR clonotype level. Each participant got two doses of either the Pfizer-BioNTech BNT162b2 vaccine (n=8) or the Moderna mRNA-1273 vaccine (n=2). What the work shows at the level of the full study, not this receptor alone: Nearly all vaccine-specific clones in convalescent patients (304 of 307) were mono-reactive for SARS-CoV-2 spike rather than cross-reactive with common cold coronaviruses. The study included relatively few convalescent patients and did not analyze early timepoints after natural infection. Among convalescent patients, a median about 86% of the SARS-CoV-2-reactive clones seen after vaccination appeared only after vaccination, which suggests priming specific to the vaccine. The median number of SARS-CoV-2-reactive clonotypes rose from under 25 after infection to some 37 after vaccination, but the change was not significant.

Counted from cysteine to phenylalanine, this CDR3 has 16 amino acids. Here the CDR3 DNA is all that survives: 48 bases in frame from base 1. Based on the germline V gene (reference sequence), the CDR1 and CDR2 sequences are DFQATT and SNEGSKA. V was cut back by 0 bases and J by 6 bases, leaving a gap of 21 bases between them. This clonotype was detected only a few times. Its cognate antigen has yet to be identified. No base quality values were provided; no much bigger clone lies one nucleotide off. The treatment or condition label, as the study defines it: approximately 9-day PBMC culture with coronavirus spike peptide pools or control peptides (ViraFEST assay). CD4+ T cells from unexposed donors were collected before the COVID-19 pandemic (2011-2018). The ViraFEST assay, used in the study, expanded antigen-specific T cells with peptide pools and then identified the expanded clonotypes through TCR sequencing. Some 2 million PBMCs per well were cultured in IMDM with approximately 5% human AB serum and 8.5 to 10 IU/ml IL-2, plus 10 ug/ml peptide pools. On days 3 and 7, half of the culture medium was replaced with fresh IL-2-containing medium. CD4+ T cells were isolated after approximately ten days of culture through negative selection using the EasySep CD4+ T cell isolation kit. Unexposed donor CD4+ T cells were tested for reactivity to SARS-CoV-2 S and N and four common cold coronavirus spike pools, as cell number allowed. PBMCs were separated from whole blood using Ficoll-Paque Plus gradient centrifugation and then either used fresh or cryopreserved at -140C. In general, triplicate wells were set up for every culture condition. Leukapheresis product for the unexposed donors was purchased commercially.

The receptor library was made with PCR. At the Johns Hopkins FTIC core, DNA from the cultured CD4+ T cells underwent TCR sequencing with the Oncomine TCR Beta short-read assay. The QIAamp micro DNA kit was used to extract genomic DNA from the cultured CD4+ T cells. Oncomine TCR Beta libraries made from cultured CD4+ T cells were pooled using unique dual indexes and sequenced on an Illumina iSeq 100. From the authors' description of their analysis: Non-productive sequences were filtered out, and CDR3s that did not start with C, did not end with F or W, or were shorter than 7 amino acids were discarded. The MANAFEST web application was used to identify antigen-specific clonotypes by comparing peptide-stimulated wells against reference wells and other culture wells. An FDR below 0.05, an odds ratio above 5, and a productive frequency above 0.1% in at least two of three replicate wells were required for clones to be considered positive. A clonotype was classed as cross-reactive if the clonotype showed significant expansion both in SARS-CoV-2 spike wells and in at least one common cold coronavirus spike condition. Similarity between CDR3 sequences was evaluated in R version 3.6.1 using Levenshtein distances (stringdist) and unrooted phylogenetic trees (ape). The public reads were reanalyzed by TCRdb: fastp trimming at Q25, MiXCR alignment, in-frame beta chains only. CDR3 protein duplicates are merged, each entry listing the most common genes and DNA. TCRdb's processing, not the authors', yielded these V and J calls. The sample table contains roughly 11,000 distinct CDR3 sequences; only one count was recorded for about 40% of them. Of the sample, 16% is held by the ten largest clones.

The clonotype comes from a human donor in good health. The sequenced material came from CD4+ T cells from blood, cultured in vitro. This chain is built from TRBV20-1 and TRBJ2-7; a weak D assignment points to TRBD2 (6 bases agree). The CDR3 region reads CSARDLGWAGSFEQYF. DNA sequence: TGCAGTGCTAGAGATCTCGGTTGGGCGGGATCGTTCGAGCAGTACTTC.